Listed here is a single TCR beta chain. Its matching antigen is unknown. The data are from a study of T cells after yellow fever vaccination. Study conclusions and caveats: The CD4 and CD8 compartments had a small share of their clonotypes in common.

This CDR3 spans 15 amino acids. Trimming removed 5 bases from V and 7 bases from J, with 21 bases in between. CDR1 and CDR2 from the germline V gene are SGHVS and FQNEAQ. MiXCR was run by TCRdb on the 5' RACE reads, yielding one entry per CDR3 protein. The sample yields roughly 150,000 distinct CDR3 sequences, about 7.7% seen once. The source was CD4+ T cells sorted from PBMCs, collected 5 days after the yellow fever booster vaccination. This chain links TRBV7-8 with TRBJ2-7; D could derive from TRBD1 or TRBD2 (5 bases each). The sequence derives from a man between 25 and 39 years old who received the YFV17D yellow fever vaccine. The CDR3 is CASSASRDLGEEQYF. The CDR3 DNA sequence: TGTGCCAGCAGCGCAAGTCGGGACCTAGGGGAGGAGCAGTACTTC.